This T cell receptor (beta chain) was identified in a study of T cell responses to AZD1222 COVID-19 vaccine. This clone was seen once. Its target is not known. The protocol was immunoSEQ multiplex PCR, while the TCRdb copy is restricted to in-frame clones and leaves out a portion. This sample yields 140,000 to 150,000 clones, of which approximately 85% are seen a single time; about 8% belongs to the top ten. The CDR3 contains 14 residues. The V gene end was trimmed by 6 bases and the J gene end by 3 bases; junction bases not matched to a gene: 7. Germline V gene lookup returns CDR1 MNHNY and CDR2 SVGAGI (reference sequence). General observations from the study: Reportedly, nearly half the spike-specific TCRs target unmutated variant regions. Across the whole spike, CD4 TCRs peaked at regions 160-218 and 743-854. In all cases, repertoires were sampled only after the peak T cell response.

The rearrangement links TRBV6-6 to TRBJ1-1; TRBD1 aligns across 7 bases. The sample consisted of peripheral blood, taken on day 0 of AZD1222 vaccination. The origin of this receptor is an adult in good health. CDR3 region: CASRSGTDDTEAFF. The CDR3 region has the DNA TGTGCCAGCAGGTCGGGGACAGATGACACTGAAGCTTTCTTT.